The present T cell receptor beta chain was sequenced within a study of cytomegalovirus exposure and HLA in healthy donors. Use of 60 Vbeta and 13 Jbeta primers characterized the PCR. The protocol was immunoSEQ multiplex PCR, while the TCRdb copy is restricted to in-frame clones and leaves out a portion. The table includes approximately 170,000 clones, 70% to 90% detected once. The V segment lost 3 bases and the J segment 2 bases; nucleotides outside the gene matches: 11. CDR3 length: 17 residues. The germline V gene has CDR1 SGHVS and CDR2 FQNEAQ. This clone was seen a single time. The specimen sequenced was PBMCs. The rearrangement uses TRBV7-8 and TRBJ2-7; TRBD1 aligns across 9 bases. The sequence was collected from a male donor in good health and CMV-seronegative. The CDR3 DNA is TGTGCCAGCAGCTTTTTGATGTTGGGGACAGGGACCTACGAGCAGTACTTC. It is translated as CASSFLMLGTGTYEQYF.